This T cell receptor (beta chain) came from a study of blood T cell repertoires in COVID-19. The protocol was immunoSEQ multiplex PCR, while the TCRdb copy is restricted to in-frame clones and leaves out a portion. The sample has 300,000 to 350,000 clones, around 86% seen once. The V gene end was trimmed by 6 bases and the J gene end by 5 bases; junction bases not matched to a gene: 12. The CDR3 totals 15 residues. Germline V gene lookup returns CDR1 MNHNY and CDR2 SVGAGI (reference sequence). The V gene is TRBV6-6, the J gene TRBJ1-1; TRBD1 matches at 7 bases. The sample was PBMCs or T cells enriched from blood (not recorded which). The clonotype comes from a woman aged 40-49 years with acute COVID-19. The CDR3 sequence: CASSPPGTGVTEAFF. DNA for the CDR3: TGTGCCAGCAGCCCCCCTGGCACAGGGGTGACTGAAGCTTTCTTT.